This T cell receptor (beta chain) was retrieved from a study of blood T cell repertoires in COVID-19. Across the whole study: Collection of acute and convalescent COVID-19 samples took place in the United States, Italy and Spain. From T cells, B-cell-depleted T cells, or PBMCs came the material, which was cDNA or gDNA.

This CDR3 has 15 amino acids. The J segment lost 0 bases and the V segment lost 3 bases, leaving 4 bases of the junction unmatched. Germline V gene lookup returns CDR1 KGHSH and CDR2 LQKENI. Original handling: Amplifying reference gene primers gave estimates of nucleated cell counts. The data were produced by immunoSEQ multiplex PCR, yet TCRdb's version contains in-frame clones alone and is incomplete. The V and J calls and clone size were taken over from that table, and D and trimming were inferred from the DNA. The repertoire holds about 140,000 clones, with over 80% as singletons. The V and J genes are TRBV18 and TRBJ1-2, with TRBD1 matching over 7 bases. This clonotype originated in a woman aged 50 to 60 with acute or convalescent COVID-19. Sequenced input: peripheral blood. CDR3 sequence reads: CASSPSGGTNYGYTF. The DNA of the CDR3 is TGTGCCAGCTCACCGTCAGGGGGGACTAACTATGGCTACACCTTC.